This paragraph covers one TCR beta chain sequence. The data stem from a study of blood T cell repertoires in COVID-19. On the study more broadly: COVID-19 samples collected from the United States, Italy and Spain covered acute and convalescent phases. T cells, B-cell-depleted T cells, or PBMCs supplied cDNA or gDNA.

The CDR3 covers 18 residues. CDR1 and CDR2 (germline): LNHDA, SQIVND (reference sequence). Trimming removed 6 bases from V and 0 bases from J; junction bases left unmatched: 12. Per the study methods: How many nucleated cells were present was estimated from reference gene primer amplification. Assay used: immunoSEQ multiplex PCR; TCRdb lists only in-frame clones, some missing. Clone size and the V and J calls come from that table; the DNA yielded D and trimming. The table records roughly 30,000 clones, 90% to 95% of them present only once. Sequencing input: peripheral blood. This TCR derives from a man in his sixties with acute or convalescent COVID-19. V gene TRBV19 combines with J gene TRBJ2-1; 9 nucleotides match TRBD2. The CDR3 is CASRPGASGTSSYNEQFF. DNA for the CDR3: TGTGCCAGTAGACCCGGGGCTAGCGGGACTAGCTCCTACAATGAGCAGTTCTTC.